What follows are 27 T cell receptor beta chains derived from one specimen sequenced in a study of T cell responses to AZD1222 COVID-19 vaccine. Sequencing was performed with immunoSEQ multiplex PCR; in TCRdb, only in-frame clones are kept and a portion is missing. The sample yields 85,000 or so clones, around 83% seen once. The material was peripheral blood, obtained 28 days after the second AZD1222 dose. The receptors were sampled from an adult who received the AZD1222 COVID-19 vaccine.

The rearrangement joins TRBV6-6 to TRBJ2-7; the D is unclear. The V gene lost 0 bases and the J gene lost 3 bases, with 9 bases spanning the gap. Germline loops: CDR1 MNHNY, CDR2 SVGAGI (reference sequence). The CDR3 length is 14 residues. The CDR3 sequence: CASSYSTDSYEQYF. The CDR3 DNA is TGTGCCAGCAGTTACTCGACGGATAGCTACGAGCAGTACTTC.

The chain employs TRBV7-2 and TRBJ2-1, with TRBD2 matching 9 bases. Trimming removed 2 bases from V and 0 bases from J; junction bases left unmatched: 2. There are 16 residues in the CDR3. Germline CDR1 and CDR2: SGHTA and FQGNSA. CDR3 sequence: CASSLLSGSSYNEQFF. DNA of the CDR3: TGTGCCAGCAGCTTACTTAGCGGGAGCTCCTACAATGAGCAGTTCTTC.

The chain recombines TRBV20-1 with TRBJ2-7; D is unclear. V shed 0 bases and J shed 4 bases, with 4 bases lying between them. The CDR3 is 11 residues long. Germline CDR1 reads DFQATT; CDR2 reads SNEGSKA (reference sequence). The CDR3 nucleotides are TGCAGTGCTAGAGATCAGTACGAGCAGTACTTC. Encoded protein: CSARDQYEQYF.

This clone was seen a single time. CDR3 in amino acids: CASSQEVKRGGRLNTEAFF. The CDR3 region has the DNA TGCGCCAGCAGCCAAGAGGTCAAGCGAGGCGGCAGGCTGAACACTGAAGCTTTCTTT. This sequence joins TRBV4-1 and TRBJ1-1, with D hard to call. The V gene lost 0 bases and the J gene lost 0 bases, with 20 bases spanning the gap. The CDR3 contains 19 residues. The germline V gene has CDR1 MGHRA and CDR2 YSYEKL.

The chain is built from TRBV6-5 and TRBJ1-5, with a possible D match to TRBD1 (5 bases). The germline gives CDR1 MNHEY, CDR2 SVGAGI. V lost 0 bases to trimming and J lost 5 bases, with 8 bases between them. This CDR3 has 14 amino acids. The CDR3 nucleotides read TGTGCCAGCAGTTACTCGGGGGGAGATCAGCCCCAGCATTTT. This translates into CASSYSGGDQPQHF.

The chain is built from TRBV27 and TRBJ2-3; 14 nucleotides match TRBD2. This CDR3 is 13 amino acids long. V trimming: 10 bases; J trimming: 6 bases; junction bases outside the gene matches: 3. Germline CDR1 reads MNHEY; CDR2 reads SMNVEV (reference sequence). The CDR3 region is CATGLAGGDTQYF. The CDR3 DNA reads TGTGCCACCGGACTAGCGGGGGGCGATACGCAGTATTTT.

V usage is TRBV7-3 and J usage is TRBJ2-1, with 14 bases aligning to TRBD2. Trimming removed 5 bases from V and 7 bases from J; junction bases left unmatched: 10. The CDR3 spans 17 residues. Germline values: CDR1 SGHTA, CDR2 FQGTGA. DNA of the CDR3: TGTGCCAGCAGCCGAGTGGGACTAGCGGGAGCTCGGAATGAGCAGTTCTTC. The encoded protein is CASSRVGLAGARNEQFF.

The chain is built from TRBV12-3 or TRBV12-4 and TRBJ2-2; D may be TRBD1 or TRBD2 (5 bases each). The CDR3 totals 12 residues. For the CDR3, the DNA is TGTGGGGGGAGCGCAAACACCGGGGAGCTGTTTTTT. Its protein product is CGGSANTGELFF.

This clone was seen more than once but under ten times. The V gene is TRBV11-2, the J gene TRBJ2-3; 8 bases map to TRBD2. Germline trimming cut 5 bases from V and 8 bases from J; bases unmatched to any gene: 12. Per the germline V gene, CDR1 is SGHAT and CDR2 is FQNNGV. There are 15 residues in the CDR3. CDR3 sequence: CASSDRRGAPSTQYF. In nucleotides, the CDR3 is TGTGCCAGCAGCGACCGGCGGGGGGCCCCGAGTACGCAGTATTTT.

The genes are TRBV3-1 (or the pseudogene TRBV3-2) and TRBJ2-5; D not certain. There are 13 residues in the CDR3. The V end was cut by 4 bases, the J end by 5 bases, with 11 bases between. From germline, CDR1 is LGHDT and CDR2 YNNKEL (reference sequence). The CDR3 reads CASSPPSRETQYF. CDR3 nucleotide sequence: TGTGCCAGCAGCCCCCCCTCCCGGGAGACCCAGTACTTC.

The chain recombines TRBV5-1 with TRBJ2-1; 7 bases agree with TRBD1. CDR3 length equals 15 residues. Trimming at V came to 5 bases and at J to 2 bases, leaving 7 bases not matched to a gene. CDR1 is SGHRS and CDR2 is YFSETQ in the germline V gene. The CDR3 loop reads CASRVSGTAYNEQFF. The CDR3, as DNA: TGCGCCAGCAGGGTATCCGGGACAGCCTACAATGAGCAGTTCTTC. The complete variable domain, with remaining parts taken from reference TRBV5-1 and TRBJ2-1, reads KAGVTQTPRYLIKTRGQQVTLSCSPISGHRSVSWYQQTPGQGLQFLFEYFSETQRNKGNFPGRFSGRQFSNSRSEMNVSTLELGDSALYLCASRVSGTAYNEQFFGPGTRLTVL.

V usage is TRBV7-3 and J usage is TRBJ2-1; TRBD1 aligns across 7 bases. Germline CDR1 SGHTA, CDR2 FQGTGA. Unmatched junction bases numbered 12, after V lost 6 bases and J lost 7 bases. The CDR3 has 15 residues. Here the CDR3 DNA reads TGTGCCAGCAGATCAAGCAGGACAGGCGTGAATGAGCAGTTCTTC. Translation: CASRSSRTGVNEQFF.

The V and J genes are TRBV2 and TRBJ1-2; D gene uncertain. Per the germline V gene, CDR1 is SNHLY and CDR2 is FYNNEI. Trimming left V 8 bases short and J 2 bases short, with 6 bases between. CDR3 size: 11 residues. The CDR3 loop reads CASLGNYGYTF. In DNA, the CDR3 is TGTGCCAGCCTAGGCAACTATGGCTACACCTTC.

The V gene is TRBV6-5, the J gene TRBJ1-5; 8 positions match TRBD1. The germline gives CDR1 MNHEY, CDR2 SVGAGI. The ends lost 7 bases at V and 7 bases at J; junction bases unmatched: 9. CDR3 length: 14 amino acids. The chain's CDR3 is CASKPGQGSQPQHF. The CDR3 coding sequence is TGTGCCAGCAAACCTGGACAGGGCTCGCAGCCCCAGCATTTT.

V usage is TRBV5-1 and J usage is TRBJ1-3; no firm D call. Germline values: CDR1 SGHRS, CDR2 YFSETQ. The CDR3 runs to 12 residues. The V end was cut by 5 bases, the J end by 5 bases, with 8 bases between. As DNA, the CDR3 is TGCGCCAGCAGGACCAACCGAAACACCATATATTTT. It yields the protein CASRTNRNTIYF.

The CDR3 nucleotides are TGTGCCAGCAGTTTATCGGGGGGGGCTTTATCCCCCGGGGAGCTGTTTTTT. It codes for CASSLSGGALSPGELFF. V usage is TRBV28 and J usage is TRBJ2-2; 8 bases are a match to TRBD2. V lost 1 base to trimming and J lost 6 bases; unmatched junction nucleotides: 10. The CDR3 contains 17 residues. Germline V gives CDR1 MDHEN, CDR2 SYDVKM.

The chain is built from TRBV2 and TRBJ2-3; possible D gene TRBD2, 6 bases. CDR3 size: 16 residues. Germline V gene sequence: CDR1 SNHLY, CDR2 FYNNEI. V dropped 7 bases and J dropped 1 base, with 18 bases sitting between them. The CDR3 is CASTNRAGRGTDTQYF. Written as DNA, the CDR3 is TGTGCCAGCACCAATCGGGCGGGGCGGGGCACAGATACGCAGTATTTT. Supplemented by reference TRBV2 and TRBJ2-3, the full variable domain reads EPEVTQTPSHQVTQMGQEVILRCVPISNHLYFYWYRQILGQKVEFLVSFYNNEISEKSEIFDDQFSVERPDGSNFTLKIRSTKLEDSAMYFCASTNRAGRGTDTQYFGPGTRLTVL.

The chain carries TRBV15 and TRBJ2-3; a possible D gene is TRBD2 (6 bases). The V end lost 5 bases, the J end lost 7 bases, and 22 bases lay between the germline ends. The germline gives CDR1 LNHNV, CDR2 YYDKDF (reference sequence). The CDR3 length is 16 residues. CDR3 region: CATSPHRGLGSNTQYF. CDR3 bases: TGTGCCACCAGCCCCCATAGGGGACTGGGGTCAAATACGCAGTATTTT.

V is TRBV18 and J is TRBJ2-5, with TRBD1 matching over 7 bases. V lost 3 bases, J lost 5 bases, and 6 bases stayed unmatched. Germline V gives CDR1 KGHSH, CDR2 LQKENI. CDR3 length equals 14 residues. Here the CDR3 DNA reads TGTGCCAGCTCACCCTCCGACAGGGTGGAGACCCAGTACTTC. It codes for CASSPSDRVETQYF. Looking up the rest from reference TRBV18 and TRBJ2-5 gives the full variable domain: NAGVMQNPRHLVRRRGQEARLRCSPMKGHSHVYWYRQLPEEGLKFMVYLQKENIIDESGMPKERFSAEFPKEGPSILRIQQVVRGDSAAYFCASSPSDRVETQYFGPGTRLLVL.

The V and J genes are TRBV2 and TRBJ2-7; a possible D gene is TRBD1 (6 bases). V lost 6 bases and J lost 5, with 14 bases in between. Germline V gene lookup returns CDR1 SNHLY and CDR2 FYNNEI. The CDR3 contains 13 residues. CDR3 loop: CASRDTQGNEQYF. In DNA, the CDR3 is TGTGCCAGCAGGGATACTCAGGGGAACGAGCAGTACTTC.

The J gene is TRBJ1-3, the V gene TRBV5-1; D unclear. The CDR3 has 13 residues. V lost 4 bases and J lost 9, with 14 bases in between. The V gene's germline CDR1 is SGHRS and CDR2 YFSETQ. The CDR3 sequence is CASSGDLPSTIYF. The CDR3, as DNA: TGCGCCAGCAGCGGAGACCTCCCAAGCACCATATATTTT.

This clone appeared once. The V gene is TRBV5-1, the J gene TRBJ2-3; the D gene is possibly TRBD1 (6 bases). The CDR3 contains 13 residues. V dropped 3 bases and J dropped 6 bases, with 11 bases sitting between them. Germline V CDR1 and CDR2: SGHRS, YFSETQ. This CDR3 is CASSSYRDDTQYF. DNA for the CDR3: TGCGCCAGCAGCTCCTACAGGGACGATACGCAGTATTTT.

The chain employs TRBV29-1 and TRBJ2-1, with 9 positions matching TRBD2. V lost 3 bases to trimming and J lost 6 bases; unmatched junction nucleotides: 3. This CDR3 contains 13 residues. Germline CDR1 reads SQVTM; CDR2 reads ANQGSEA. The DNA of the CDR3 is TGCAGCGTTGAGAAGACTAGCGGCAATGAGCAGTTCTTC. It is translated as CSVEKTSGNEQFF.

This chain links TRBV3-1 (or the pseudogene TRBV3-2) with TRBJ1-1; a possible D gene is TRBD1 (6 bases). CDR3 length equals 13 residues. CDR1 is LGHDT and CDR2 is YNNKEL in the germline V gene (reference sequence). Trimming removed 6 bases at V and 3 bases at J, with 11 bases between. The chain's CDR3 is CASRGGDDTEAFF. The DNA of the CDR3 is TGTGCCAGCAGAGGGGGGGATGACACTGAAGCTTTCTTT.

The chain carries TRBV10-3 and TRBJ2-3; TRBD1 is a possible D gene (6 bases). The germline CDR1 and CDR2 sequences are ENHRY and SYGVKD. V dropped 0 bases and J dropped 6 bases, with 13 bases sitting between them. This CDR3 has 15 residues. The CDR3 bases are TGTGCCATCAGTGAGTCCCAGGGGCGGTCGGATACGCAGTATTTT. It is translated as CAISESQGRSDTQYF.

This clone was detected only once. The V call is TRBV28, the J call TRBJ1-2; perhaps TRBD1 as D (6 bases). CDR3 length: 16 amino acids. Per germline, CDR1 MDHEN and CDR2 SYDVKM. Trimming shortened V by 5 bases and J by 2 bases, and 18 bases separated the two germline ends. In DNA form, the CDR3 reads TGTGCCAGCAGTCCTCCTTCGACAGGCGGAAACTATGGCTACACCTTC. Translation: CASSPPSTGGNYGYTF.

The chain uses TRBV11-2 and TRBJ2-7, with TRBD2 matching 11 bases. Trimming at V came to 0 bases and at J to 3 bases, leaving 10 bases not matched to a gene. This CDR3 region has 18 residues. Germline CDR1 SGHAT, CDR2 FQNNGV. CDR3 DNA: TGTGCCAGCAGCTTAGATCCCCGCGCTAGCGGGAGGTACTACGAGCAGTACTTC. Translating gives CASSLDPRASGRYYEQYF.